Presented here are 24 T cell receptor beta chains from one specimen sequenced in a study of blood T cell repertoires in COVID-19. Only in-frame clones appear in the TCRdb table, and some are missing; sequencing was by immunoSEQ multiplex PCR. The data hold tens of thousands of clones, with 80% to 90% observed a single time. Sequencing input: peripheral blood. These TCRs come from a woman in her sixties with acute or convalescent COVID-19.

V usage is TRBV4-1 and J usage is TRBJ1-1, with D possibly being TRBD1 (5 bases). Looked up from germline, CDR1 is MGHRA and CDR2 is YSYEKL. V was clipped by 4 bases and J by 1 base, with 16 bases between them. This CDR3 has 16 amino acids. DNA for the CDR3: TGCGCCAGCAGCCTTAGTTCAGGGCTAGGGAACACTGAAGCTTTCTTT. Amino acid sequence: CASSLSSGLGNTEAFF.

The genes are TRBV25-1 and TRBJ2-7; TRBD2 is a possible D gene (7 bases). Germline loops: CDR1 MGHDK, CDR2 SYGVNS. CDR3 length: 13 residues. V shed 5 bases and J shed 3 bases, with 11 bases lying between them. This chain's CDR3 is CASSKGGGYEQYF. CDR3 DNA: TGTGCCAGCAGTAAGGGGGGGGGCTACGAGCAGTACTTC.

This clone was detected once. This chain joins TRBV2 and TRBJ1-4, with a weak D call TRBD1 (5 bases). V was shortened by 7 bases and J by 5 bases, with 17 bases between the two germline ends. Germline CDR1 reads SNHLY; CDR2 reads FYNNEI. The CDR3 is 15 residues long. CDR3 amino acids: CASIGEGLLNEKLFF. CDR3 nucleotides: TGTGCCAGCATCGGGGAGGGGTTATTAAATGAAAAACTGTTTTTT. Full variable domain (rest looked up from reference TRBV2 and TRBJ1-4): EPEVTQTPSHQVTQMGQEVILRCVPISNHLYFYWYRQILGQKVEFLVSFYNNEISEKSEIFDDQFSVERPDGSNFTLKIRSTKLEDSAMYFCASIGEGLLNEKLFFGSGTQLSVL.

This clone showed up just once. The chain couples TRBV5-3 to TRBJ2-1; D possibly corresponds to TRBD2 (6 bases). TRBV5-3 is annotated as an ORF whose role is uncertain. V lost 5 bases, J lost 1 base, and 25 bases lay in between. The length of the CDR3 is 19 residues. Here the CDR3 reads CARSCPGTPKDLSYNEQFF. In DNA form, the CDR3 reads TGTGCCAGAAGTTGTCCCGGGACTCCGAAGGACTTATCCTACAATGAGCAGTTCTTC.

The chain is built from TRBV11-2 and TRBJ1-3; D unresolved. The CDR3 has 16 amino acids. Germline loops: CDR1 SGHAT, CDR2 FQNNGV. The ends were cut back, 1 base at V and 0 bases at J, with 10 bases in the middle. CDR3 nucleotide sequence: TGTGCCAGCAGCTTAGCTCTGAACAGCTCTGGAAACACCATATATTTT. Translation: CASSLALNSSGNTIYF.

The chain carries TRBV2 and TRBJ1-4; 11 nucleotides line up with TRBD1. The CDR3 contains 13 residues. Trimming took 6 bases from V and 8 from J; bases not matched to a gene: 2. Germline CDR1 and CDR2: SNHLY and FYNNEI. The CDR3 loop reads CASRGTGGEKLFF. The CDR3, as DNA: TGTGCCAGCAGGGGGACAGGGGGGGAAAAACTGTTTTTT.

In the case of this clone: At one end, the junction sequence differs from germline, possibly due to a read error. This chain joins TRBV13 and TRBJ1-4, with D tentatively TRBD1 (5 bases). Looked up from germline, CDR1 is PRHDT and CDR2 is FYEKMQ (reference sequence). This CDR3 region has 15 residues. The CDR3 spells CASSLGRGTSEKLFF. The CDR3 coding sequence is TGTGCCAGCAGCTTAGGCCGTGGGACTAGTGAAAAACTGTTTTTT.

The DNA of the CDR3 is TGTGCCAGCAGCGTAGGGGGTGAGAGGGCAACTAATGAAAAACTGTTTTTT. Protein product: CASSVGGERATNEKLFF. The chain recombines TRBV9 with TRBJ1-4, with D uncertain. Germline V gene data show CDR1 as SGDLS and CDR2 as YYNGEE. V shed 0 bases and J shed 0 bases, with 12 bases lying between them. The CDR3 is 17 residues long.

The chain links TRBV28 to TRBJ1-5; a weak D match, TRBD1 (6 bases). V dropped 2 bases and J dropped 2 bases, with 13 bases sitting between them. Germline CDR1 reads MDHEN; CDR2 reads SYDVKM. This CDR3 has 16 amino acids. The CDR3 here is CASSLRRQVGNQPQHF. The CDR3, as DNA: TGTGCCAGCAGTTTACGACGACAGGTAGGCAATCAGCCCCAGCATTTT.

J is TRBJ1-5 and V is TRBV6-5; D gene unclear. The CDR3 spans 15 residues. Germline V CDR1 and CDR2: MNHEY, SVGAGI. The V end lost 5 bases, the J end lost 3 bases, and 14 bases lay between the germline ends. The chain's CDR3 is CASSPADYINQPQHF. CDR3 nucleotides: TGTGCCAGCAGTCCCGCAGACTACATCAATCAGCCCCAGCATTTT.

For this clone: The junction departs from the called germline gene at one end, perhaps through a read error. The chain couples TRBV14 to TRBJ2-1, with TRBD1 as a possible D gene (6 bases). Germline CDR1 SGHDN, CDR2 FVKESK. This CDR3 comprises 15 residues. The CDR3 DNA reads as TGTGCCAGCAGCCTCAGACAGGCAGCCTACAATCAGCAGTTCTTC. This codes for CASSLRQAAYNQQFF.

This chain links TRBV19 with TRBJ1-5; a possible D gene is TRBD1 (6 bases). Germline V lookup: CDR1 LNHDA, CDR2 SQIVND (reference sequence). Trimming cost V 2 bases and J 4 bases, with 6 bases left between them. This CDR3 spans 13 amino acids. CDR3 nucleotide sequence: TGTGCCAGTAGTATAACAGGGAATCAGCCCCAGCATTTT. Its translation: CASSITGNQPQHF.

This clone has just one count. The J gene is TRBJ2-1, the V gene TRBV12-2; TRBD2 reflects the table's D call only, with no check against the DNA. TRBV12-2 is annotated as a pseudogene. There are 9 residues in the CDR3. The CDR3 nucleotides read TGTGCGGGCGGGGGGTATCGGTTCTTC. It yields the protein CAGGGYRFF.

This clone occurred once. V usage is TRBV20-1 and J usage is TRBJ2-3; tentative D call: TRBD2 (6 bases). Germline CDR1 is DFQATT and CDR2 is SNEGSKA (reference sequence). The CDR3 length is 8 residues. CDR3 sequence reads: CSLGGEYF. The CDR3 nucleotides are TGCAGCCTTGGAGGGGAGTATTTT.

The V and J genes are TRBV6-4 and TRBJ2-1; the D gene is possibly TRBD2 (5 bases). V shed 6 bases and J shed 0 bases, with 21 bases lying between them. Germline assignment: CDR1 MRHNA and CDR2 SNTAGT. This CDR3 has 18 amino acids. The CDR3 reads CASRVEMGGQDSYNEQFF. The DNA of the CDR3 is TGTGCCAGCAGGGTGGAGATGGGCGGGCAGGACTCCTACAATGAGCAGTTCTTC.

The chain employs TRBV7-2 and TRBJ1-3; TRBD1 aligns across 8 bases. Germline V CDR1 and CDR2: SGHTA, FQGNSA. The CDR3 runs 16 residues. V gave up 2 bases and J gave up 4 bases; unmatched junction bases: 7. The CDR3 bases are TGTGCCAGCAGCTTAAAGGGGACAGGTTACGGAAACACCATATATTTT. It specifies CASSLKGTGYGNTIYF.

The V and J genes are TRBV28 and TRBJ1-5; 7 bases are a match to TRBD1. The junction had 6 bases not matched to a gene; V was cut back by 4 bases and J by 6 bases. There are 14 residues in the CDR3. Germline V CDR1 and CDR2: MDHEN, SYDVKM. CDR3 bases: TGTGCCAGCAGTTCGACAGGGTGGTCTCAGCCCCAGCATTTT. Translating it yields CASSSTGWSQPQHF.

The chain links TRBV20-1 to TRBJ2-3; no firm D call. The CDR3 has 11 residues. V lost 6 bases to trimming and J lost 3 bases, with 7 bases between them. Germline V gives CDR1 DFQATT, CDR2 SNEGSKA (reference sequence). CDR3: CSARVTDTQYF. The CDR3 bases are TGCAGTGCCCGAGTAACAGATACGCAGTATTTT.

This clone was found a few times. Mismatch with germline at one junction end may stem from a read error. CDR3 residues: CASSLLAVPELFF. Written as DNA, the CDR3 is TGTGCCAGCAGCCTCCTAGCGGTTCCTGAGCTGTTCTTC. This sequence joins TRBV7-9 and TRBJ2-1, with 7 bases aligning to TRBD2. Germline-derived CDR1 and CDR2 are SEHNR and FQNEAQ (reference sequence). CDR3 length equals 13 residues.

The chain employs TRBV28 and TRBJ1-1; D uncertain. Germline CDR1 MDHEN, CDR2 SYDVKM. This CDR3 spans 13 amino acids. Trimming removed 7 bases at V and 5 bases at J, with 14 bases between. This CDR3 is CASNGEGSTEAFF. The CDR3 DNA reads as TGTGCCAGCAACGGGGAGGGTAGTACTGAAGCTTTCTTT. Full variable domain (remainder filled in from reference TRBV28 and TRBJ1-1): DVKVTQSSRYLVKRTGEKVFLECVQDMDHENMFWYRQDPGLGLRLIYFSYDVKMKEKGDIPEGYSVSREKKERFSLILESASTNQTSMYLCASNGEGSTEAFFGQGTRLTVV.

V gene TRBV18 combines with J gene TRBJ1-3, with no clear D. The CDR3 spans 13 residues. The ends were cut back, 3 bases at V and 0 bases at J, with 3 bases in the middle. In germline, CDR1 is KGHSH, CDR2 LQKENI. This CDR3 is CASSPNSGNTIYF. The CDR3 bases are TGTGCCAGCTCACCCAACTCTGGAAACACCATATATTTT.

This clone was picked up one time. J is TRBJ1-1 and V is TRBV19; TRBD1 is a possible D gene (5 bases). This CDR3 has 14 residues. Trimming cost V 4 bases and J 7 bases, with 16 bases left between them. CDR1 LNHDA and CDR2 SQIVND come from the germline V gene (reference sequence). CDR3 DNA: TGTGCCAGTAGTACACAGGAGCGACCCATTGAAGCTTTCTTT. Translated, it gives CASSTQERPIEAFF.

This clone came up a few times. In DNA form, the CDR3 reads TGTGCCTGGAGTGTAATCGGGAACACTGAAGCTTTCTTT. Translating gives CAWSVIGNTEAFF. This chain links TRBV30 with TRBJ1-1, with D uncertain. V lost 0 bases to trimming and J lost 1 base, with 6 bases between them. The CDR3 contains 13 residues. The V gene's germline CDR1 is GTSNPN and CDR2 SVGIG (reference sequence).

CDR3 sequence reads: CASSPLQTNYGYTF. CDR3 DNA: TGTGCCAGCAGCCCCCTGCAGACTAACTATGGCTACACCTTC. The rearrangement joins TRBV11-2 to TRBJ1-2; no firm D call. The ends were cut back, 5 bases at V and 0 bases at J, with 10 bases in the middle. Germline V gene data show CDR1 as SGHAT and CDR2 as FQNNGV. The CDR3 has 14 residues.